This TCR beta chain derives from a study of OX40 agonist ivuxolimab in advanced cancers. The germline gives CDR1 MNHNY, CDR2 SVGAGI (reference sequence). With V trimmed by 5 bases and J by 3 bases, 6 bases remained unmatched. The CDR3 consists of 14 residues. A remark on this clone: Its matching antigen is unknown.

TCRdb keeps only in-frame clones here, not all; method: immunoSEQ multiplex PCR. The sample records about 60,000 clones, about 88% being singletons. Whole-study results and caveats: Averaging showed that CD8+ T cells had more expanded clones than CD4+ did.

The J gene is TRBJ1-2, the V gene TRBV6-6; TRBD1 aligns across 7 bases. This material consisted of CD4+ or CD8+ T cells sorted from blood, taken in a trial of the OX40 agonist ivuxolimab. This sequence originates from an adult with an advanced solid tumor such as melanoma, head and neck, liver or kidney cancer. The CDR3 nucleotides read TGTGCCAGCAGTGAGCCAGGGGGGCACTATGGCTACACCTTC. It translates to CASSEPGGHYGYTF.